The 25 T cell receptor beta chains reported below all come from one sample, sequenced in a study of early T cells in non-severe SARS-CoV-2 infection. TCRdb recomputed calls from the 5' RACE reads with MiXCR, one row per CDR3 protein. The data contain about 50,000 distinct CDR3 sequences, almost 9.5% of them singletons. Sequencing used whole blood. The origin of the receptors is an adult who was a healthcare worker with PCR-confirmed SARS-CoV-2 infection or an uninfected control (not recorded which).

This rearrangement joins TRBV27 to TRBJ2-1, with 9 bases matching TRBD1. Germline CDR1 is MNHEY and CDR2 is SMNVEV (reference sequence). This CDR3 is 14 amino acids long. V trimming: 11 bases; J trimming: 4 bases; junction bases outside the gene matches: 9. The CDR3 DNA reads as TGTGCCTCCCGGGACAGGGTAAAATACAATGAGCAGTTCTTC. Translating it yields CASRDRVKYNEQFF.

This clonotype was observed a handful of times. The CDR3: CASSPRLAETQYF. CDR3 bases: TGTGCCAGCAGCCCTCGACTAGCCGAGACCCAGTACTTC. The rearrangement joins TRBV7-2 to TRBJ2-5; 7 bases are a match to TRBD2. In germline, CDR1 is SGHTA, CDR2 FQGNSA. Germline trimming cut 5 bases from V and 5 bases from J; bases unmatched to any gene: 5. The CDR3 spans 13 residues.

This clonotype has a handful of counts. The V call is TRBV4-2, the J call TRBJ2-4, with D possibly TRBD2 on 5 matching bases. With 0 bases removed from V and 9 bases from J, the gap between germline ends came to 12 bases. This CDR3 has 14 amino acids. Germline V gene sequence: CDR1 LGHNA, CDR2 YNFKEQ. The CDR3 nucleotides read TGTGCCAGCAGCCAAGATCCTCTAGCACGCATTCAGTACTTC. It translates to CASSQDPLARIQYF.

This clonotype was seen many times. The chain employs TRBV9 and TRBJ2-5, with D hard to call. The germline V gene encodes CDR1 SGDLS and CDR2 YYNGEE. The V gene lost 4 bases and the J gene lost 4 bases, with 11 bases spanning the gap. This CDR3 comprises 13 residues. DNA for the CDR3: TGTGCCAGCAGCTCCAGATGGGGAGAGACCCAGTACTTC. This sequence encodes CASSSRWGETQYF.

The rearrangement uses TRBV28 and TRBJ1-1, with 9 bases that match TRBD1. The ends lost 1 base at V and 2 bases at J; junction bases unmatched: 5. The CDR3 extends over 16 amino acids. The germline gives CDR1 MDHEN, CDR2 SYDVKM. This CDR3 reads CASSLLGQGINTEAFF. DNA for the CDR3: TGTGCCAGCAGTTTATTAGGACAGGGGATTAACACTGAAGCTTTCTTT.

This clonotype has ten or more counts. The chain joins TRBV5-1 to TRBJ2-4; the match to TRBD1 covers 7 bases. V dropped 2 bases and J dropped 8; count of bases not matched to a gene: 16. Germline V gene sequence: CDR1 SGHRS, CDR2 YFSETQ. This CDR3 is 17 amino acids long. For the CDR3, the DNA is TGCGCCAGCAGCTTAACGTTTGCGGGTTCGGGACAGCACATTCAGTACTTC. Protein: CASSLTFAGSGQHIQYF.

The genes are TRBV10-3 and TRBJ2-7; 12 bases are a match to TRBD1. The CDR3 runs to 15 residues. Germline V gene data show CDR1 as ENHRY and CDR2 as SYGVKD. Germline trimming cut 5 bases from V and 4 bases from J; bases unmatched to any gene: 6. CDR3 sequence: CAISNRDRGPYEQYF. As DNA, the CDR3 is TGTGCCATCAGTAACCGGGACAGGGGGCCTTACGAGCAGTACTTC.

This clonotype was observed many times. J is TRBJ1-1 and V is TRBV5-1; no reliable D call. The CDR3 spans 15 residues. Germline CDR1 reads SGHRS; CDR2 reads YFSETQ. V lost 1 base, J lost 0 bases, and 10 bases lay in between. CDR3 nucleotide sequence: TGCGCCAGCAGCTTGTTGGCCTCCTTGAACACTGAAGCTTTCTTT. As protein: CASSLLASLNTEAFF.

This clonotype has a handful of counts. The chain recombines TRBV12-3 or TRBV12-4 with TRBJ2-7; no clear D gene. Trimming took 3 bases from V and 4 from J, leaving 7 bases between them. The CDR3 runs 12 residues. CDR3 residues: CASSFTRYEQYF. The CDR3 DNA is TGTGCCAGCAGTTTCACCCGGTACGAGCAGTACTTC.

The CDR3 protein is CASSLLGEQFF. CDR3 DNA: TGTGCCAGCAGTTTACTAGGTGAGCAGTTCTTC. The chain recombines TRBV28 with TRBJ2-1, with unresolved D. CDR1 is MDHEN and CDR2 is SYDVKM in the germline V gene. The CDR3 consists of 11 residues. Trimming stripped 2 bases from V and 9 bases from J, with 5 bases between.

At least ten counts were recorded for this clonotype. The V gene is TRBV6-1, the J gene TRBJ1-5, with 8 bases aligning to TRBD1. In germline, CDR1 is MNHNS, CDR2 SASEGT. The CDR3 spans 13 residues. The V and J ends lost 7 bases and 4 bases, in that order; junction bases with no gene match: 3. CDR3 nucleotide sequence: TGTGCCAGCACAACAGGGGGTAATCAGCCCCAGCATTTT. Translation gives CASTTGGNQPQHF.

This clonotype came up a few times. The chain employs TRBV7-9 and TRBJ2-1; the match to TRBD2 covers 12 bases. Germline V gene lookup returns CDR1 SEHNR and CDR2 FQNEAQ (reference sequence). J was trimmed by 4 bases and V by 5 bases; bases with no gene match: 3. The CDR3 runs to 15 residues. The CDR3 bases are TGTGCCAGCAGCGTGGGACTAGCGGGTTACAATGAGCAGTTCTTC. It is translated as CASSVGLAGYNEQFF. Drawing the rest from reference TRBV7-9 and TRBJ2-1, the complete variable domain is DTGVSQNPRHKITKRGQNVTFRCDPISEHNRLYWYRQTLGQGPEFLTYFQNEAQLEKSRLLSDRFSAERPKGSFSTLEIQRTEQGDSAMYLCASSVGLAGYNEQFFGPGTRLTVL.

This clonotype has just a few counts. V usage is TRBV28 and J usage is TRBJ2-1; a possible D gene is TRBD2 (5 bases). V lost 7 bases, J lost 10 bases, and 20 bases lay in between. This CDR3 is built from 14 residues. The V gene's germline CDR1 is MDHEN and CDR2 SYDVKM. DNA of the CDR3: TGTGCCAGCACTCCCCGAAGAGGTCGGGGAGAGCAGTTCTTC. This codes for CASTPRRGRGEQFF.

This clonotype was counted a few times. The chain carries TRBV7-9 and TRBJ2-7; 12 positions agree with TRBD1. V lost 5 bases to trimming and J lost 4 bases; unmatched junction nucleotides: 9. CDR3 length: 16 residues. The V gene's germline CDR1 is SEHNR and CDR2 FQNEAQ (reference sequence). CDR3 residues: CASSAQPGQGAYEQYF. CDR3 in DNA: TGTGCCAGCAGCGCCCAGCCGGGACAGGGGGCTTACGAGCAGTACTTC.

This clonotype occurred a few times. The chain carries TRBV4-3 and TRBJ2-1; the D is unclear. Trimming took 0 bases from V and 0 from J, leaving 12 bases between them. Germline assignment: CDR1 LGHNA and CDR2 YSLEER. The CDR3 covers 17 residues. The CDR3 here is CASSQDGVGSSYNEQFF. CDR3 sequence (DNA): TGCGCCAGCAGCCAAGATGGGGTAGGAAGCTCCTACAATGAGCAGTTCTTC.

J is TRBJ2-7 and V is TRBV7-2, with no clear D. The CDR3 spans 13 residues. V lost 0 bases, J lost 7 bases, and 10 bases lay in between. The germline V gene has CDR1 SGHTA and CDR2 FQGNSA. CDR3 sequence: CASSLAKLGEQYF. For the CDR3, the DNA is TGTGCCAGCAGCTTAGCCAAATTGGGGGAGCAGTACTTC. The whole variable domain, filled in from reference TRBV7-2 and TRBJ2-7, reads GAGVSQSPSNKVTEKGKDVELRCDPISGHTALYWYRQSLGQGLEFLIYFQGNSAPDKSGLPSDRFSAERTGGSVSTLTIQRTQQEDSAVYLCASSLAKLGEQYFGPGTRLTVT.

This clonotype was observed at least ten times. CDR3 bases: TGTGCCAGCACCCCTAGCGGGAATTCCTACGAGCAGTACTTC. Translated, it gives CASTPSGNSYEQYF. The genes are TRBV28 and TRBJ2-7; 9 bases align to TRBD2. Per germline, CDR1 MDHEN and CDR2 SYDVKM. V shed 7 bases, J shed 1 base, and the junction held 5 bases outside the gene matches. CDR3 length equals 14 residues.

The genes are TRBV20-1 and TRBJ2-7; TRBD2 aligns across 10 bases. The CDR3 has 15 amino acids. V lost 6 bases and J lost 0; bases outside the gene matches: 8. Germline CDR1 DFQATT, CDR2 SNEGSKA (reference sequence). The CDR3 coding sequence is TGCAGTGCCGCTACCTTAGCGGGAGGCTCCTACGAGCAGTACTTC. This encodes CSAATLAGGSYEQYF.

This clonotype came up many times. The chain employs TRBV4-2 and TRBJ1-5; D possibly corresponds to TRBD1 (6 bases). The length of the CDR3 is 15 residues. The germline V gene encodes CDR1 LGHNA and CDR2 YNFKEQ. Trimming took 0 bases from V and 6 from J, leaving 12 bases between them. CDR3 bases: TGTGCCAGCAGCCAAGATTTACAGGGTGGTCAGCCCCAGCATTTT. Translated, it gives CASSQDLQGGQPQHF.

This clonotype has only a few counts. The chain couples TRBV9 to TRBJ2-2; possibly TRBD1 for D (6 bases). The germline V gene encodes CDR1 SGDLS and CDR2 YYNGEE. The CDR3 sequence is 12 residues long. The V end lost 4 bases, the J end lost 6 bases, and 7 bases lay between the germline ends. The DNA for the CDR3 is TGTGCCAGCAGCCAGGGGCCCGGGGAGCTGTTTTTT. This gives the protein CASSQGPGELFF.

This clonotype was counted ten times or more. J is TRBJ1-5 and V is TRBV29-1; no definite D call. The CDR3 contains 13 residues. V gave up 6 bases and J gave up 3 bases, with 12 bases separating them. Germline V lookup: CDR1 SQVTM, CDR2 ANQGSEA. The CDR3 spells CSVGRGINQPQHF. The CDR3, as DNA: TGCAGCGTCGGCAGAGGAATCAATCAGCCCCAGCATTTT.

The chain uses TRBV5-1 and TRBJ2-7, with a weak D call TRBD2 (5 bases). The CDR3 length is 13 residues. CDR1 is SGHRS, CDR2 YFSETQ, per germline. Trimming took 4 bases from V and 0 from J, leaving 8 bases between them. The CDR3 loop is CASSVRDSYEQYF. CDR3 nucleotide sequence: TGCGCCAGCAGCGTTCGGGACTCCTACGAGCAGTACTTC.

This clonotype was counted ten times or more. This chain uses TRBV12-3 or TRBV12-4 with TRBJ1-1; D perhaps matches TRBD1 (5 bases). CDR3 length: 13 amino acids. Trimming took off 3 bases at V and 8 bases at J, with 13 bases between the two ends. Here the CDR3 reads CASSFQANREAFF. Here the CDR3 DNA reads TGTGCCAGCAGTTTTCAGGCGAACAGGGAAGCTTTCTTT.

The chain uses TRBV7-8 and TRBJ2-7; D gene uncertain. Germline CDR1 reads SGHVS; CDR2 reads FQNEAQ. The CDR3 consists of 13 residues. Trimming shortened V by 2 bases and J by 0 bases, and 5 bases separated the two germline ends. CDR3 amino acids: CASSLPVSYEQYF. The DNA for the CDR3 is TGTGCCAGCAGCTTACCCGTCTCCTACGAGCAGTACTTC.

This clonotype was found many times. The genes are TRBV6-7 and TRBJ2-3; TRBD2 matches 9 bases. TRBV6-7 is noted as an ORF with a role that remains uncertain. There are 15 residues in the CDR3. With 7 bases clipped from V and 5 bases from J, the junction kept 10 bases outside the gene matches. The CDR3 here is CASNISGSERDTQYF. CDR3 nucleotides: TGTGCCAGCAATATTAGCGGGAGTGAAAGAGATACGCAGTATTTT.